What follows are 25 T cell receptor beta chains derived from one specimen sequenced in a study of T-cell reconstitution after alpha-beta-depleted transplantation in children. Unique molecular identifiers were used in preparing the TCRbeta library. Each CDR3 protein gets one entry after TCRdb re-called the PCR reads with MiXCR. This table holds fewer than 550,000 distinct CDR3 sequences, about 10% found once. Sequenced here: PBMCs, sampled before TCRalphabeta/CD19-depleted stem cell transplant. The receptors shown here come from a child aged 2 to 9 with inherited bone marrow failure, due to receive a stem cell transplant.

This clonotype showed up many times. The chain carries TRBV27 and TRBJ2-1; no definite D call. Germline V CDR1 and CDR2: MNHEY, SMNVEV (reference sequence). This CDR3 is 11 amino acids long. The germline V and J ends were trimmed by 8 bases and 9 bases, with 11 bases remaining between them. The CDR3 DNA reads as TGTGCCAGCGGCCAGTTCGGTGAGCAGTTCTTC. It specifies CASGQFGEQFF.

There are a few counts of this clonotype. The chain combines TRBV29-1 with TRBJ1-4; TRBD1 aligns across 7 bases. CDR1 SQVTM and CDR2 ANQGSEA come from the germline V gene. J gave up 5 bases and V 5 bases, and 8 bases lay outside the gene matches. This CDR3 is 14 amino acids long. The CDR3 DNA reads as TGCAGCGTTATGACAGGGAAGGGGAATGAAAAACTGTTTTTT. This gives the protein CSVMTGKGNEKLFF.

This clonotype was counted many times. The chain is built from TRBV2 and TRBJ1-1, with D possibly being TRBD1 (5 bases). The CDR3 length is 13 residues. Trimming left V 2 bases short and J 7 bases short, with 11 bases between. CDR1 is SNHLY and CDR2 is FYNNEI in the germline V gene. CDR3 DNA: TGTGCCAGCAGTGAATCTGGGGACCATGAAGCTTTCTTT. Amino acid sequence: CASSESGDHEAFF.

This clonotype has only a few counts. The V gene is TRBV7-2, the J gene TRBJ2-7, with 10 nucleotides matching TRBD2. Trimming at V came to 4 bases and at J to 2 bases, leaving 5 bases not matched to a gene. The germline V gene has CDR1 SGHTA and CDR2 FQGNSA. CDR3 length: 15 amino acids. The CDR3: CASSYQREGTYEQYF. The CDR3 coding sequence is TGTGCCAGCAGCTACCAGCGGGAGGGTACCTACGAGCAGTACTTC.

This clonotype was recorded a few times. The CDR3 sequence: CASSSNPRTEAFF. DNA for the CDR3: TGTGCCAGCAGCTCCAACCCGAGGACTGAAGCTTTCTTT. The gene calls are TRBV7-9 and TRBJ1-1, with no clear D. The CDR3 consists of 13 residues. Germline V CDR1 and CDR2: SEHNR, FQNEAQ (reference sequence). V was pared by 4 bases and J by 5 bases, with 11 bases between.

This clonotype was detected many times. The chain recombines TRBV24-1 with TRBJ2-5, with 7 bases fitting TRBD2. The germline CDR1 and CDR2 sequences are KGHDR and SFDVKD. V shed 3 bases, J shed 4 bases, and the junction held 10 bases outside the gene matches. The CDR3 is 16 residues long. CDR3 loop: CATSDRRGGPGETQYF. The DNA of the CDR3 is TGTGCCACCAGTGATCGAAGGGGAGGGCCCGGAGAGACCCAGTACTTC.

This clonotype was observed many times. This chain's CDR3 is CSVGTSGRKYEQYF. The CDR3 DNA reads as TGCAGCGTTGGGACTAGCGGGAGGAAGTACGAGCAGTACTTC. V and J are TRBV29-1 and TRBJ2-7; 14 nucleotides line up with TRBD2. The CDR3 covers 14 residues. The germline gives CDR1 SQVTM, CDR2 ANQGSEA. V gave up 4 bases and J gave up 4 bases; unmatched junction bases: 3.

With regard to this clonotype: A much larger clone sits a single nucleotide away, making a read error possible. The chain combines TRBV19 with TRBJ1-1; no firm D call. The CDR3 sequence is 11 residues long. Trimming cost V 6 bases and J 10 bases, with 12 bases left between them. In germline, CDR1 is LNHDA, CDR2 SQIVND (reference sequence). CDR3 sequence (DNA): TGTGCCAGTAGGGAGCGGAGTGGAGCTTTCTTT. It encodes CASRERSGAFF.

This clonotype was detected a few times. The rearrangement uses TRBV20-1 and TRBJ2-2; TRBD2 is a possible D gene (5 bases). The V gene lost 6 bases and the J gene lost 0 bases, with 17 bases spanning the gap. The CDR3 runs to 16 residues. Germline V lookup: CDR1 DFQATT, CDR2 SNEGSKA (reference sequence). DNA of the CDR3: TGCAGTGCCCCCCCCGAGGGATCCGCGAACACCGGGGAGCTGTTTTTT. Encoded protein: CSAPPEGSANTGELFF.

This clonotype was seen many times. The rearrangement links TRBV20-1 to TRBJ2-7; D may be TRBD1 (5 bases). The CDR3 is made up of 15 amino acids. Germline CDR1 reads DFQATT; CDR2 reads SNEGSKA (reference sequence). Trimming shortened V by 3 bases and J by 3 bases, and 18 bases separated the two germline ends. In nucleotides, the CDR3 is TGCAGTGCTAGTGGGCTGAAGGGGTACTACTACGAGCAGTACTTC. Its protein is CSASGLKGYYYEQYF.

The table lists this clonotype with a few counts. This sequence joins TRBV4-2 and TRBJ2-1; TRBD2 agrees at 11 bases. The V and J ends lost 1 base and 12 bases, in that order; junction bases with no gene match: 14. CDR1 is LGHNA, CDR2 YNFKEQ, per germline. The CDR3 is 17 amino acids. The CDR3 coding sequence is TGTGCCAGCAGCCAAGCCGAACTAGCGGGAGACGCAGGTTGGCAGTTCTTC. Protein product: CASSQAELAGDAGWQFF.

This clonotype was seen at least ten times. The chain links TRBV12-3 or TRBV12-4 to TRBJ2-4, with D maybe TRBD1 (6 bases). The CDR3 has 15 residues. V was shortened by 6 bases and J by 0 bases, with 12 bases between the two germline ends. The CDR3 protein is CASSHLGGAKNIQYF. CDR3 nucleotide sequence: TGTGCCAGCAGCCATCTAGGGGGAGCCAAAAACATTCAGTACTTC.

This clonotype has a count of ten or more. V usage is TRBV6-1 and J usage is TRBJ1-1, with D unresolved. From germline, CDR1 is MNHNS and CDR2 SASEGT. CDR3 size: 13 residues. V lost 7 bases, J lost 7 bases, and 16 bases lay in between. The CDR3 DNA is TGTGCCAGCACCCACCCGTACACCCTTGAAGCTTTCTTT. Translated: CASTHPYTLEAFF.

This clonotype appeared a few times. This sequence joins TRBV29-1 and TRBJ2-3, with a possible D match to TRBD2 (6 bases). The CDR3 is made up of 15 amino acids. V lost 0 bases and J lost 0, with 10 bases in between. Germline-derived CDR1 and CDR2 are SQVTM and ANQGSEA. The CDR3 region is CSVEDFGGSTDTQYF. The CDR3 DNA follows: TGCAGCGTTGAAGATTTCGGGGGTAGCACAGATACGCAGTATTTT.

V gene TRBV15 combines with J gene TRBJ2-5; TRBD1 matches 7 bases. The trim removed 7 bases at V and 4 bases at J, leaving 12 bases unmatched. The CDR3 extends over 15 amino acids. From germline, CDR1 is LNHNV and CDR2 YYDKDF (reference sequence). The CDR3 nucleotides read TGTGCCACCACCCCGACAGGGTCTAAGGGAGAGACCCAGTACTTC. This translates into CATTPTGSKGETQYF.

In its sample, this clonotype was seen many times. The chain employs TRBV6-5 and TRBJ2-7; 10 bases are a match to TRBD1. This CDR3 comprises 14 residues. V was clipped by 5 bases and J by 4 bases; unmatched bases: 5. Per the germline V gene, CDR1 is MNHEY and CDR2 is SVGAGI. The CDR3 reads CASSRDRGNYEQYF. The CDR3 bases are TGTGCCAGCAGTCGGGACAGGGGCAATTACGAGCAGTACTTC.

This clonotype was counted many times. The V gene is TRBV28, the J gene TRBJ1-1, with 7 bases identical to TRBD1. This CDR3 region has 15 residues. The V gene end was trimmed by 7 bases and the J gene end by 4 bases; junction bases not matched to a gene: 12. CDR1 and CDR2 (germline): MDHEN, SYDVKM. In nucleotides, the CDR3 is TGTGCCAGCAAAAAGATCCGGGACAGTGCCACTGAAGCTTTCTTT. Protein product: CASKKIRDSATEAFF.

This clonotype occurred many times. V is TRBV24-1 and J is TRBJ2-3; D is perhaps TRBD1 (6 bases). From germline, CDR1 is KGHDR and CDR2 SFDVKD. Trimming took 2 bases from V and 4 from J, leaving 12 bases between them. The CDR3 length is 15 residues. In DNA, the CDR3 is TGTGCCACCAGTGATTCCCTCTGGACAGCAGATACGCAGTATTTT. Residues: CATSDSLWTADTQYF.

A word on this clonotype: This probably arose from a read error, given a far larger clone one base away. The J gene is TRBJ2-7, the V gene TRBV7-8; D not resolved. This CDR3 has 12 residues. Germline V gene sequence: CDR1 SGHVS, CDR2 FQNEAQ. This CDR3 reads CASSQGAYDQYF. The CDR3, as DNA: TGTGCCAGCAGCCAAGGAGCCTACGACCAGTACTTC.

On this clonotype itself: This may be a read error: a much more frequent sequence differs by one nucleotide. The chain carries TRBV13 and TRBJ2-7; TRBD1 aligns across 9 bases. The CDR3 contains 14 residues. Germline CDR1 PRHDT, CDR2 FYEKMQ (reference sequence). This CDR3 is CASSLATGGHEEYF. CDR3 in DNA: TGTGCCAGCAGCTTAGCAACAGGGGGCCACGAGGAGTACTTC.

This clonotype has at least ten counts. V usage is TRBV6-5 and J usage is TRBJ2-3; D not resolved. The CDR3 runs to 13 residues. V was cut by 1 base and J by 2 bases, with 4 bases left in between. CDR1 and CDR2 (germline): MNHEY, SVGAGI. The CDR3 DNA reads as TGTGCCAGCAGTTACTTCTCCACAGATACGCAGTATTTT. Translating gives CASSYFSTDTQYF.

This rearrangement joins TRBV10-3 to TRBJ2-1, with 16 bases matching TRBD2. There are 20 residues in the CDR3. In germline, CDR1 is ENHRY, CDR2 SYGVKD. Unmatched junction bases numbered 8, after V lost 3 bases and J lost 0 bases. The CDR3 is CAISDAPGLAGGPSYNEQFF. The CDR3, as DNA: TGTGCCATCAGTGACGCACCGGGACTAGCGGGAGGGCCCTCCTACAATGAGCAGTTCTTC.

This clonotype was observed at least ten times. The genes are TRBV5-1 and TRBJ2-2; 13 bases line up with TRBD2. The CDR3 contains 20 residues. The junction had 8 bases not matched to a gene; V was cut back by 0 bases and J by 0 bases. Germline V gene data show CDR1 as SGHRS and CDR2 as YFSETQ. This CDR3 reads CASSLVGLAGVGTNTGELFF. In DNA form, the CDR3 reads TGCGCCAGCAGCTTGGTAGGACTAGCGGGAGTAGGGACGAACACCGGGGAGCTGTTTTTT.

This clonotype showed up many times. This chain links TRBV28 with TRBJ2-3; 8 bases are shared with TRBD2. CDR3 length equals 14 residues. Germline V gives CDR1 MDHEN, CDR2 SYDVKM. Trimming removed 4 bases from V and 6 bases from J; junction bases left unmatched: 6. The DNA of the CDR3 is TGTGCCAGCAGTTCGACGGGACTAGGCGATACGCAGTATTTT. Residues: CASSSTGLGDTQYF.

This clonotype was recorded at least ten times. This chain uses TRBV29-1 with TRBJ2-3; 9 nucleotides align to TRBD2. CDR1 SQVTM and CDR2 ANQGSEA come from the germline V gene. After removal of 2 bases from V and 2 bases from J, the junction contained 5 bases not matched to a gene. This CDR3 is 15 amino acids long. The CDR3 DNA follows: TGCAGCGTTGAATCGACTAGCGGTACCACAGATACGCAGTATTTT. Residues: CSVESTSGTTDTQYF.